The 14 T cell receptor beta chains in this list originate from one sample, sequenced in a study of blood T cells in healthy people across ages. Through a sample-barcoded 5' primer and a J-beta primer mix, a second PCR was run for 7 to 11 cycles. TCRdb recomputed calls from the 5' RACE reads with MiXCR, one row per CDR3 protein. The data contain around 1,800,000 distinct CDR3 sequences, about two fifths of them singletons. The specimen sequenced was blood. The receptors shown here come from a human donor in good health.

The chain has TRBV12-3 or TRBV12-4 and TRBJ2-3; D gene ambiguous. Trimming took off 0 bases at V and 7 bases at J, with 8 bases between the two ends. This CDR3 comprises 13 residues. DNA for the CDR3: TGTGCCAGCAGTTTAGCACTATTAAATACGCAGTATTTT. Amino acid sequence: CASSLALLNTQYF.

The CDR3, as DNA: TGTGCCAGCAGCTTGAGAGCGGGGGGTCAGGGGGATACGCAGTATTTT. Translation: CASSLRAGGQGDTQYF. The chain combines TRBV7-3 with TRBJ2-3, with 9 positions matching TRBD2. Germline V gene sequence: CDR1 SGHTA, CDR2 FQGTGA. Unmatched junction bases numbered 10, after V lost 3 bases and J lost 6 bases. This CDR3 contains 16 residues. Looking up the rest from reference TRBV7-3 and TRBJ2-3 gives the full variable domain: GAGVSQTPSNKVTEKGKYVELRCDPISGHTALYWYRQSLGQGPEFLIYFQGTGAADDSGLPNDRFFAVRPEGSVSTLKIQRTERGDSAVYLCASSLRAGGQGDTQYFGPGTRLTVL.

The chain uses TRBV6-2 or TRBV6-3 and TRBJ1-2; tentative D call: TRBD1 (5 bases). The length of the CDR3 is 15 residues. The V end lost 2 bases, the J end lost 2 bases, and 12 bases lay between the germline ends. CDR1 is MNHEY and CDR2 is SVGEGT in the germline V gene. CDR3 residues: CASSYSREQNYGYTF. CDR3 nucleotides: TGTGCCAGCAGTTACAGCAGGGAACAAAACTATGGCTACACCTTC.

The chain links TRBV6-2 or TRBV6-3 to TRBJ2-3; 7 bases align to TRBD1. J lost 6 bases, V lost 5 bases, and 11 bases had no gene match. Germline lookup yields CDR1 MNHEY and CDR2 SVGEGT. This CDR3 comprises 15 residues. DNA of the CDR3: TGTGCCAGCAGTGATCGACAGGGCGAAGCTGATACGCAGTATTTT. Its translation is CASSDRQGEADTQYF.

The chain uses TRBV7-8 and TRBJ1-1, with D possibly being TRBD1 (5 bases). V was trimmed by 1 base and J by 9 bases, leaving 12 bases between them. The CDR3 spans 13 residues. Germline CDR1 is SGHVS and CDR2 is FQNEAQ. CDR3 sequence reads: CASSLGGASKAFF. CDR3 coding DNA: TGTGCCAGCAGCTTAGGTGGGGCATCTAAAGCTTTCTTT.

This clonotype was counted between two and nine times. The chain recombines TRBV7-2 with TRBJ2-7; D remains unclear. V lost 5 bases and J 0 bases, leaving 20 bases between the germline ends. CDR1 is SGHTA, CDR2 FQGNSA, per germline. This CDR3 comprises 17 residues. CDR3: CASSPGAIGWDSYEQYF. The CDR3 region has the DNA TGTGCCAGCAGCCCCGGCGCTATAGGGTGGGACTCCTACGAGCAGTACTTC.

This clonotype was detected only a few times. The gene calls are TRBV5-5 and TRBJ1-4, with D perhaps matching TRBD1 (5 bases). V dropped 7 bases and J dropped 4 bases, with 14 bases sitting between them. Germline V CDR1 and CDR2: SGHKS, YYEKEE (reference sequence). This CDR3 spans 14 amino acids. The CDR3 nucleotides read TGTGCCAGCCAACGACGGGGGGTTAATGAAAAACTGTTTTTT. This gives the protein CASQRRGVNEKLFF. Full variable domain (missing parts from reference TRBV5-5 and TRBJ1-4): DAGVTQSPTHLIKTRGQQVTLRCSPISGHKSVSWYQQVLGQGPQFIFQYYEKEERGRGNFPDRFSARQFPNYSSELNVNALLLGDSALYLCASQRRGVNEKLFFGSGTQLSVL.

This clonotype was counted a few times. The chain uses TRBV7-9 and TRBJ2-3; possibly TRBD1 or TRBD2 for D (5 bases each). V lost 4 bases and J lost 3, with 17 bases in between. This CDR3 region has 16 residues. Germline values: CDR1 SEHNR, CDR2 FQNEAQ (reference sequence). The CDR3 DNA follows: TGTGCCAGCAGCTCCGCCCGTTGGGGGTGGACAGATACGCAGTATTTT. It is translated as CASSSARWGWTDTQYF.

The rearrangement joins TRBV6-5 to TRBJ1-1; 10 bases fit TRBD1. Per the germline V gene, CDR1 is MNHEY and CDR2 is SVGAGI. Trimming cost V 4 bases and J 3 bases; bases outside gene matches: 5. The CDR3 has 15 amino acids. The CDR3 region is CASSSYGQGDTEAFF. DNA of the CDR3: TGTGCCAGCAGTTCCTACGGACAGGGGGACACTGAAGCTTTCTTT.

A note on this clonotype: One end of the junction fails to match germline, which may point to a read error. The chain couples TRBV7-9 to TRBJ2-7, with 7 bases matching TRBD1. The J call is in doubt because the DNA end fits TRBJ2-5 better. The CDR3 totals 14 residues. CDR1 is SEHNR and CDR2 is FQNEAQ in the germline V gene (reference sequence). For the CDR3, the DNA is TGTGCCAGCAACTTAGACTCAGGGGGAGAGACCCAGTACTTC. This gives the protein CASNLDSGGETQYF.

At least ten counts were recorded for this clonotype. The rearrangement links TRBV4-1 to TRBJ2-5; D not resolved. The CDR3 consists of 15 residues. Trimming left V 0 bases short and J 7 bases short, with 15 bases between. Germline CDR1 and CDR2: MGHRA and YSYEKL. The CDR3 region has the DNA TGCGCCAGCAGCCAAGAGTACGCAACCGGGCGGACCCAGTACTTC. This translates into CASSQEYATGRTQYF.

The V gene is TRBV3-1, the J gene TRBJ2-5; 9 bases are shared with TRBD1. V lost 7 bases to trimming and J lost 5 bases; unmatched junction nucleotides: 5. The CDR3 covers 13 residues. The V gene's germline CDR1 is LGHDT and CDR2 YNNKEL (reference sequence). This chain's CDR3 is CASNNRGQETQYF. In DNA, the CDR3 is TGTGCCAGCAACAACAGGGGGCAGGAGACCCAGTACTTC.

This chain links TRBV4-2 with TRBJ2-7; D gene uncertain. The CDR3 is 14 residues long. The germline gives CDR1 LGHNA, CDR2 YNFKEQ. Trimming removed 1 base from V and 1 base from J, with 8 bases in between. The CDR3 here is CASSQGQMSYEQYF. CDR3 nucleotides: TGTGCCAGCAGCCAAGGGCAAATGTCCTACGAGCAGTACTTC.

The CDR3 DNA reads as TGCAGTGCTAGACCCCTAAGGGGGGGCCTTGGTGATGAGCAGTTCTTC. It yields the protein CSARPLRGGLGDEQFF. The chain joins TRBV20-1 to TRBJ2-1; tentative D call: TRBD2 (7 bases). Germline-derived CDR1 and CDR2 are DFQATT and SNEGSKA (reference sequence). The V and J ends lost 2 bases and 8 bases respectively, with 22 bases between them. The CDR3 is 16 amino acids.